What follows are 21 T cell receptor beta chains derived from one specimen sequenced in a study of cytomegalovirus exposure and HLA in healthy donors. PCR employed 60 Vbeta and 13 Jbeta primers. TCRdb's copy holds only in-frame clones and misses some; the assay was immunoSEQ multiplex PCR. The sample has hundreds of thousands of clones, over 80% seen once. Input material: PBMCs. These receptors came from a boy between 2 and 10 years old in good health and CMV-seronegative.

The chain links TRBV28 to TRBJ2-3; 7 nucleotides agree with TRBD2. The junction had 6 bases not matched to a gene; V was cut back by 6 bases and J by 6 bases. The germline V gene encodes CDR1 MDHEN and CDR2 SYDVKM. This CDR3 is built from 13 residues. The CDR3 bases are TGTGCCAGCAGCTTGGCGGGAGTTGATACGCAGTATTTT. This encodes CASSLAGVDTQYF.

V gene TRBV6-6 combines with J gene TRBJ2-3, with D unresolved. CDR3 length: 12 residues. V lost 4 bases to trimming and J lost 2 bases, with 4 bases between them. Germline lookup yields CDR1 MNHNY and CDR2 SVGAGI (reference sequence). CDR3 protein: CASSSHTDTQYF. The DNA for the CDR3 is TGTGCCAGCAGTTCACACACAGATACGCAGTATTTT.

The chain recombines TRBV27 with TRBJ2-7; the D gene is possibly TRBD2 (5 bases). Germline values: CDR1 MNHEY, CDR2 SMNVEV (reference sequence). CDR3 length: 13 residues. The ends were cut back, 8 bases at V and 6 bases at J, with 17 bases in the middle. The CDR3, as DNA: TGTGCCAGCTCCCTGGGAGTTGGGTGCGAGCAGTACTTC. Its protein is CASSLGVGCEQYF.

This clone has a handful of counts. J is TRBJ1-1 and V is TRBV2, with TRBD1 matching over 7 bases. The germline gives CDR1 SNHLY, CDR2 FYNNEI. CDR3 length: 13 residues. Losses at the gene ends were 8 bases for V and 1 base for J; bases not matched to a gene: 4. In DNA, the CDR3 is TGTGCCAGCGGCTGGACAGGGAACACTGAAGCTTTCTTT. Translated, it gives CASGWTGNTEAFF.

V is TRBV13 and J is TRBJ2-7; 8 bases fit TRBD2. The CDR3 runs 16 residues. Germline CDR1 is PRHDT and CDR2 is FYEKMQ (reference sequence). Trimming removed 6 bases from V and 4 bases from J; junction bases left unmatched: 14. For the CDR3, the DNA is TGTGCCAGCAGTTCAGAAGCCAGCGGGAGAAGGTACGAGCAGTACTTC. This translates into CASSSEASGRRYEQYF.

This clone was seen more than once but under ten times. The chain joins TRBV27 to TRBJ2-1, with 7 bases aligning to TRBD2. V gave up 3 bases and J gave up 1 base; unmatched junction bases: 0. Germline-derived CDR1 and CDR2 are MNHEY and SMNVEV (reference sequence). The CDR3 spans 14 residues. This chain's CDR3 is CASSFGGSYNEQFF. The CDR3 DNA reads as TGTGCCAGCAGTTTCGGGGGGTCCTACAATGAGCAGTTCTTC.

The V gene is TRBV7-9, the J gene TRBJ1-2, with 10 bases that match TRBD1. The CDR3 sequence is 15 residues long. Trimming took 5 bases from V and 1 from J; bases not matched to a gene: 4. Germline loops: CDR1 SEHNR, CDR2 FQNEAQ (reference sequence). CDR3 amino acids: CASSPRTGGNYGYTF. CDR3 sequence (DNA): TGTGCCAGCAGCCCTAGGACAGGGGGTAACTATGGCTACACCTTC.

This chain uses TRBV4-1 with TRBJ2-3, with D possibly being TRBD1 (5 bases). Trimming stripped 0 bases from V and 2 bases from J, with 9 bases between. In germline, CDR1 is MGHRA, CDR2 YSYEKL. CDR3 length equals 15 residues. CDR3 loop: CASSQEQGYTDTQYF. In nucleotides, the CDR3 is TGCGCCAGCAGCCAAGAGCAGGGCTACACAGATACGCAGTATTTT.

The chain is built from TRBV5-1 and TRBJ2-5; 12 bases align to TRBD2. J gave up 5 bases and V 0 bases, and 8 bases lay outside the gene matches. CDR3 length equals 17 residues. CDR1 SGHRS and CDR2 YFSETQ come from the germline V gene. In DNA form, the CDR3 reads TGCGCCAGCAGCTTGGAAGGACTAGCGGGATCCGGGGAGACCCAGTACTTC. Residues: CASSLEGLAGSGETQYF.

This chain joins TRBV6-6 and TRBJ2-1; 9 nucleotides match TRBD2. The CDR3 is made up of 16 amino acids. The V and J ends lost 7 bases and 2 bases, in that order; junction bases with no gene match: 9. Germline assignment: CDR1 MNHNY and CDR2 SVGAGI (reference sequence). In DNA, the CDR3 is TGTGCCAGCACCCAATCGTTAGCGGGAGCCTACAATGAGCAGTTCTTC. Its translation is CASTQSLAGAYNEQFF.

This chain uses TRBV25-1 with TRBJ1-3; D remains ambiguous. Per the germline V gene, CDR1 is MGHDK and CDR2 is SYGVNS. The CDR3 runs to 15 residues. V was cut by 6 bases and J by 4 bases, with 16 bases left in between. In DNA, the CDR3 is TGTGCCAGCAGGAGAGAGGGAGACTTGGGAAACACCATATATTTT. This sequence encodes CASRREGDLGNTIYF.

CDR3 in amino acids: CASSLIGGAYTEAFF. The CDR3 bases are TGTGCCAGCAGCTTAATAGGCGGCGCGTACACTGAAGCTTTCTTT. The chain uses TRBV7-3 and TRBJ1-1; D not resolved. The CDR3 totals 15 residues. Germline V gene lookup returns CDR1 SGHTA and CDR2 FQGTGA. Trimming removed 1 base from V and 3 bases from J, with 12 bases in between.

This clone was seen only a few times. The chain recombines TRBV6-5 with TRBJ2-2; the D gene is possibly TRBD2 (6 bases). From germline, CDR1 is MNHEY and CDR2 SVGAGI. The V end lost 6 bases, the J end lost 1 base, and 9 bases lay between the germline ends. CDR3 length: 14 residues. CDR3 sequence: CASRRDLNTGELFF. In nucleotides, the CDR3 is TGTGCCAGCAGGCGGGACTTGAACACCGGGGAGCTGTTTTTT.

The chain uses TRBV5-1 and TRBJ2-5; 8 positions match TRBD1. Germline CDR1 SGHRS, CDR2 YFSETQ. The trim removed 4 bases at V and 4 bases at J, leaving 9 bases unmatched. The CDR3 spans 15 residues. The CDR3 is CASSLGTGGGETQYF. CDR3 DNA: TGCGCCAGCAGCCTCGGGACAGGCGGTGGAGAGACCCAGTACTTC.

This chain uses TRBV6-5 with TRBJ1-6, with TRBD1 as a possible D gene (6 bases). Per the germline V gene, CDR1 is MNHEY and CDR2 is SVGAGI. V was shortened by 6 bases and J by 7 bases, with 13 bases between the two germline ends. The CDR3 is 14 amino acids. CDR3 amino acids: CASSLGHGNSPLHF. CDR3 bases: TGTGCCAGCAGCCTGGGACACGGAAATTCACCCCTCCACTTT.

J is TRBJ1-5 and V is TRBV7-8; D call uncertain. With 3 bases removed from V and 0 bases from J, the gap between germline ends came to 15 bases. This CDR3 region has 17 residues. From germline, CDR1 is SGHVS and CDR2 FQNEAQ. The CDR3 nucleotides are TGTGCCAGCAGCTTTACGGCGGCGGCGGGTAGCAATCAGCCCCAGCATTTT. As protein: CASSFTAAAGSNQPQHF.

This clone was seen only a few times. The chain joins TRBV18 to TRBJ1-1; D not resolved. This CDR3 comprises 12 residues. Trimming removed 4 bases from V and 1 base from J, with 4 bases in between. Per the germline V gene, CDR1 is KGHSH and CDR2 is LQKENI. CDR3 in amino acids: CASSHRNTEAFF. The CDR3 DNA follows: TGTGCCAGCTCACACAGGAACACTGAAGCTTTCTTT.

The genes are TRBV5-4 and TRBJ2-1, with a weak D call TRBD2 (6 bases). The CDR3 sequence is 17 residues long. Germline V CDR1 and CDR2: SGHNT, YYREEE (reference sequence). Trimming left V 0 bases short and J 0 bases short, with 13 bases between. The CDR3 spells CASSLDWGRSSYNEQFF. The CDR3 coding sequence is TGTGCCAGCAGCTTGGATTGGGGGAGGAGCTCCTACAATGAGCAGTTCTTC.

The rearrangement uses TRBV5-1 and TRBJ1-2, with TRBD1 matching 7 bases. Germline V gene sequence: CDR1 SGHRS, CDR2 YFSETQ. The trim removed 7 bases at V and 0 bases at J, leaving 6 bases unmatched. The length of the CDR3 is 14 residues. DNA for the CDR3: TGCGCCAGCTCTCAGACAGGGCCTAACTATGGCTACACCTTC. Its translation: CASSQTGPNYGYTF.

V and J are TRBV27 and TRBJ2-7; D is unresolved. The CDR3 totals 14 residues. Germline V lookup: CDR1 MNHEY, CDR2 SMNVEV (reference sequence). V lost 3 bases to trimming and J lost 5 bases, with 14 bases between them. The DNA of the CDR3 is TGTGCCAGCAGTTTGCGCAGCTCTGGAGACGAGCAGTACTTC. The encoded protein is CASSLRSSGDEQYF.

The J gene is TRBJ2-1, the V gene TRBV5-1; 10 bases match TRBD2. The CDR3 covers 17 residues. Germline CDR1 reads SGHRS; CDR2 reads YFSETQ. V lost 1 base, J lost 3 bases, and 7 bases stayed unmatched. CDR3 bases: TGCGCCAGCAGCTTGTTAAGCCTAGCGGGGGACTACAATGAGCAGTTCTTC. Its translation: CASSLLSLAGDYNEQFF.